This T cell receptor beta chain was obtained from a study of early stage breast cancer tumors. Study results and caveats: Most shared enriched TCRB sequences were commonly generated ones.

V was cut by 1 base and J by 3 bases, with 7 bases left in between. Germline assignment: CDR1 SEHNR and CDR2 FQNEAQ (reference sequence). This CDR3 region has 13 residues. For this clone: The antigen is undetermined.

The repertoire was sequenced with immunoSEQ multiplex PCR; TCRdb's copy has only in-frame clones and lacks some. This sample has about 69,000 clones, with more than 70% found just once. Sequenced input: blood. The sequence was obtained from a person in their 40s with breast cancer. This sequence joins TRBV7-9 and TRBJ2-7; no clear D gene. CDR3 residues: CASSLGPLYEQYF. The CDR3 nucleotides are TGTGCCAGCAGCTTAGGGCCCCTCTACGAGCAGTACTTC.